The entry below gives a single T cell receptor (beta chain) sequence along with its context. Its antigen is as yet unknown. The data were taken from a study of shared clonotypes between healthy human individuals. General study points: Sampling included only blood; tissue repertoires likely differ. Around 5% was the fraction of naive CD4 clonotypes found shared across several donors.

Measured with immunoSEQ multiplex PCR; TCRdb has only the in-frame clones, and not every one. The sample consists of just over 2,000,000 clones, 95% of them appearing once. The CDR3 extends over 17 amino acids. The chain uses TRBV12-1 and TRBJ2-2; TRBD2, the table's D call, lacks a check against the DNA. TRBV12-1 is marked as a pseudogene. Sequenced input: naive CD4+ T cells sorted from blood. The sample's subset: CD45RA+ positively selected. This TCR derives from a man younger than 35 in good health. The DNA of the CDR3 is TGTGCCAGCAGCACCCCCCCTTCCGGGAGATTAACCGGGGAGCTGTTTTTT. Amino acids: CASSTPPSGRLTGELFF.